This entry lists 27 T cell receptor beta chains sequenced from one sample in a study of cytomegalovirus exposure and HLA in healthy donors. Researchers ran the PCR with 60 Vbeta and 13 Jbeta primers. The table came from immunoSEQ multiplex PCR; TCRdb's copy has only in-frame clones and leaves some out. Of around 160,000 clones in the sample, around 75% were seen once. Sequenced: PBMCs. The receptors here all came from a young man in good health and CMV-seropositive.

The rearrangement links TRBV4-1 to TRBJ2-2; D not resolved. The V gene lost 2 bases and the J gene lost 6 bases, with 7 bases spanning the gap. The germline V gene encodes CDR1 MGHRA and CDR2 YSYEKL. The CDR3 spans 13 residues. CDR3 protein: CASSQQIAGELFF. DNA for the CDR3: TGCGCCAGCAGCCAACAGATCGCCGGGGAGCTGTTTTTT.

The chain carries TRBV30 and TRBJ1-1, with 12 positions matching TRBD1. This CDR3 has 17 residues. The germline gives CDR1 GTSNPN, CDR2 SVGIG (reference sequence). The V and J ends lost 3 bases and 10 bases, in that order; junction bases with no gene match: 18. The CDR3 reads CAWRGDRGPFVLGRAFF. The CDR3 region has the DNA TGTGCCTGGAGGGGGGACAGGGGGCCCTTCGTGCTAGGTCGAGCTTTCTTT.

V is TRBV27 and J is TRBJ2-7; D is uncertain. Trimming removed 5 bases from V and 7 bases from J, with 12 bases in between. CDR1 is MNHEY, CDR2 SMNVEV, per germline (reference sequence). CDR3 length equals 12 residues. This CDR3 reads CASSVPPGEQYV. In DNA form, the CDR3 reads TGTGCCAGCAGTGTTCCCCCCGGGGAGCAGTACGTC.

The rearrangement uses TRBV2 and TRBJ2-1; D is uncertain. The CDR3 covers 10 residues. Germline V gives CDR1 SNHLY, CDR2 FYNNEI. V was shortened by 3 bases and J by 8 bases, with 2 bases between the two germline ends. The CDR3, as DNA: TGTGCCAGCAGTGACTATGAGCAGTTCTTC. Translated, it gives CASSDYEQFF.

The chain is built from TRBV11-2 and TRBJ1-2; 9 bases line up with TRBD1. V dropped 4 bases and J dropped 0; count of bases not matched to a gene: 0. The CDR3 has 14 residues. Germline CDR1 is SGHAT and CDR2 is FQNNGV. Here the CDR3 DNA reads TGTGCCAGCAGCTGGGACAGGGCTAACTATGGCTACACCTTC. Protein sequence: CASSWDRANYGYTF.

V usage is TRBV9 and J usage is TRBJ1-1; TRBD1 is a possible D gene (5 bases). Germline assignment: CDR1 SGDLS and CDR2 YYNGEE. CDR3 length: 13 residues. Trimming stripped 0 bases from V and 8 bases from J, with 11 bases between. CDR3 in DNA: TGTGCCAGCAGCGTAGGGGGCATGGACGAAGCTTTCTTT. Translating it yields CASSVGGMDEAFF.

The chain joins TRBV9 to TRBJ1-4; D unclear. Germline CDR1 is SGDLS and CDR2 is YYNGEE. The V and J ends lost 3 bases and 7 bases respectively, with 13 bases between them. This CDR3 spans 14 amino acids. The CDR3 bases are TGTGCCAGCAGCGCTACCGGAGGGAGTGAAAAACTGTTTTTT. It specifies CASSATGGSEKLFF.

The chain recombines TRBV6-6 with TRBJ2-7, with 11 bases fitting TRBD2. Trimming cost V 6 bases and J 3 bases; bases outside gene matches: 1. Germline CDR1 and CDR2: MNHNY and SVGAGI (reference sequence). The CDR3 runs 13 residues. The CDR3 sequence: CASSLAGGYEQYV. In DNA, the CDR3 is TGTGCCAGCAGCCTAGCGGGAGGCTACGAGCAGTACGTC.

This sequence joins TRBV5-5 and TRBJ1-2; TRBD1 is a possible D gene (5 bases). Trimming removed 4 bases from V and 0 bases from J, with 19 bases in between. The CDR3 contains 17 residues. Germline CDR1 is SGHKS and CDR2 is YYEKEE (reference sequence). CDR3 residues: CASSPGLGSLTNYGYTF. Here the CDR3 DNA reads TGTGCCAGCAGCCCGGGACTGGGAAGTCTTACTAACTATGGCTACACCTTC. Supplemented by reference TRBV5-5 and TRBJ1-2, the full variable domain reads DAGVTQSPTHLIKTRGQQVTLRCSPISGHKSVSWYQQVLGQGPQFIFQYYEKEERGRGNFPDRFSARQFPNYSSELNVNALLLGDSALYLCASSPGLGSLTNYGYTFGSGTRLTVV.

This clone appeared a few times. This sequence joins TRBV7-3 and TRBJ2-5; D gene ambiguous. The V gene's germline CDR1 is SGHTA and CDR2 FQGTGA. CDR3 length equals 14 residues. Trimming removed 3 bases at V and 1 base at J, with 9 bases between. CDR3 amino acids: CASSFGGGQETQYF. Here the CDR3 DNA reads TGTGCCAGCAGCTTCGGTGGTGGCCAAGAGACCCAGTACTTC.

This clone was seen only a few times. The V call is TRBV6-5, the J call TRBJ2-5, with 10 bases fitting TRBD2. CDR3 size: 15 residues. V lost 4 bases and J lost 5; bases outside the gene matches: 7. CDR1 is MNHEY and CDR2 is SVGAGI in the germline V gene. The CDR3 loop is CASSFSGGWYETQYF. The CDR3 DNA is TGTGCCAGCAGTTTTAGCGGGGGGTGGTATGAGACCCAGTACTTC.

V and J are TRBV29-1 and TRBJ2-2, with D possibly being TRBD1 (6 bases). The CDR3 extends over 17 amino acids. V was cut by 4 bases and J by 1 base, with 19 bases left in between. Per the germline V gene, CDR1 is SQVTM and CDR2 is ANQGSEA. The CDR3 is CSVGPSGVFLNTGELFF. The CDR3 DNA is TGCAGCGTTGGCCCTTCAGGGGTTTTTCTGAACACCGGGGAGCTGTTTTTT.

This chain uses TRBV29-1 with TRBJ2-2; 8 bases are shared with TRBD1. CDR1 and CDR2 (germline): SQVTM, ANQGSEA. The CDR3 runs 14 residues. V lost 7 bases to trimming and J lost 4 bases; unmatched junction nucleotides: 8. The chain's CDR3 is CSAGQGEPTGELFF. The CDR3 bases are TGCAGCGCCGGACAGGGCGAGCCCACCGGGGAGCTGTTTTTT.

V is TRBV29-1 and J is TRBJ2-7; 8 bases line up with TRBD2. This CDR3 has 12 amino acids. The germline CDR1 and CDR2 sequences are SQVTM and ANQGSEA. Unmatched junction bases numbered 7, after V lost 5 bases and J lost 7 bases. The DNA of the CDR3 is TGCAGCGTTATTGCGGGAGGAGGTGAGCAGTACGTC. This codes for CSVIAGGGEQYV.

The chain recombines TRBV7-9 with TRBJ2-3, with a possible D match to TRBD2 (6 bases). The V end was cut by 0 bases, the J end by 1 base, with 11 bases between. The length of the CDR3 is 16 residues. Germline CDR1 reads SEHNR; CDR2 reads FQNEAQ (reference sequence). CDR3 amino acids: CASSLAGGRRTDTQYF. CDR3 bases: TGTGCCAGCAGCTTAGCGGGGGGACGGCGCACAGATACGCAGTATTTT.

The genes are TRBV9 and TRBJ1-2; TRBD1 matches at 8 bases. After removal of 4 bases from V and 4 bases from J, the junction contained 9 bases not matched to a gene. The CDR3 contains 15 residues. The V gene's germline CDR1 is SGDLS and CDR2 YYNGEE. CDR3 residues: CASSITGTGLYGYTF. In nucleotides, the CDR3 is TGTGCCAGCAGCATCACCGGGACAGGTCTCTATGGCTACACCTTC.

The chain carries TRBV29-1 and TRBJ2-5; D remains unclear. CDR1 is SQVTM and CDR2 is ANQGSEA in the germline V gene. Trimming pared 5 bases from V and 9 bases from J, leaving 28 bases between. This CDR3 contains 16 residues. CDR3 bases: TGCAGCGTTCCTGGCCCCTCCCCCAGACCCCGTGAGGCCCAGTACTTC. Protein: CSVPGPSPRPREAQYF.

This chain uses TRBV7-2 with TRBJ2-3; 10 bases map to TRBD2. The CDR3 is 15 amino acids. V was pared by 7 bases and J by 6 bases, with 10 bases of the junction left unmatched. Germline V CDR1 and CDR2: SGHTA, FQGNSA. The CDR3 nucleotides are TGTGCCAGCATCCTATCTAGCGGGAGATTTGATACGCAGTATTTT. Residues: CASILSSGRFDTQYF.

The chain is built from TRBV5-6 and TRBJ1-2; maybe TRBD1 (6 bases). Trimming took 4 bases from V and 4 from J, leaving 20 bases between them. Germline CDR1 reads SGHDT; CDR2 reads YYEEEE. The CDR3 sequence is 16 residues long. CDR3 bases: TGTGCCAGCAGCCTGGGGGGCCATTTCGGGGGCTATGGCTACACCTTC. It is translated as CASSLGGHFGGYGYTF. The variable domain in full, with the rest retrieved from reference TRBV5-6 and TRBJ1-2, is DAGVTQSPTHLIKTRGQQVTLRCSPKSGHDTVSWYQQALGQGPQFIFQYYEEEERQRGNFPDRFSGHQFPNYSSELNVNALLLGDSALYLCASSLGGHFGGYGYTFGSGTRLTVV.

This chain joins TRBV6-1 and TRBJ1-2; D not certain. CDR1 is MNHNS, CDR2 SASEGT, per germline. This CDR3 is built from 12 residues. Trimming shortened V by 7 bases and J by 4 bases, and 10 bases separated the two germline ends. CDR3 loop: CASTLEVYGYTF. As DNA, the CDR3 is TGTGCCAGCACCTTAGAGGTCTATGGCTACACCTTC.

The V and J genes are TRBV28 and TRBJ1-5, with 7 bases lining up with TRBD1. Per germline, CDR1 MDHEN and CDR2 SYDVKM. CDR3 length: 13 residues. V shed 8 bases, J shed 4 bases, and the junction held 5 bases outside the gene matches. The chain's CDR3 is CASQGQPNQPQHF. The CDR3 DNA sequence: TGTGCCAGCCAGGGACAGCCTAATCAGCCCCAGCATTTT.

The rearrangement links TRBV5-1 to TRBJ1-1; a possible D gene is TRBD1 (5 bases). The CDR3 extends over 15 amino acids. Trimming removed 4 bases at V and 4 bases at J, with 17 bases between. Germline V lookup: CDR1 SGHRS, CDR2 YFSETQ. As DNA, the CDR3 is TGCGCCAGCAGCGTTCCAACAGGCGGGAGCACTGAAGCTTTCTTT. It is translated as CASSVPTGGSTEAFF.

The DNA of the CDR3 is TGCAGCGTTGCTGGGACAGGTTCCTCTAACTATGGCTACACCTTC. It translates to CSVAGTGSSNYGYTF. V and J are TRBV29-1 and TRBJ1-2; 8 positions agree with TRBD1. CDR1 SQVTM and CDR2 ANQGSEA come from the germline V gene. V shed 4 bases, J shed 0 bases, and the junction held 7 bases outside the gene matches. The CDR3 length is 15 residues.

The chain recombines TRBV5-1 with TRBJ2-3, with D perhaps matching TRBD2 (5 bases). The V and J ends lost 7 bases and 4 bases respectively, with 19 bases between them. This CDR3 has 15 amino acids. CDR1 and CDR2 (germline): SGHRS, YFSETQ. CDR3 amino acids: CASRNGGSPADTQYF. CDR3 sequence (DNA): TGCGCCAGCCGCAACGGAGGATCCCCCGCAGATACGCAGTATTTT.

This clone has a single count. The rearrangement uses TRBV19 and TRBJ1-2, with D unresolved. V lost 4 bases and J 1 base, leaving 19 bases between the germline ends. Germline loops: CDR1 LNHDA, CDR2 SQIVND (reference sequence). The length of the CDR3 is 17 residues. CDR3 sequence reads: CASSRQLDTASNYGYTF. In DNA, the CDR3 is TGTGCCAGTAGTAGACAACTCGACACAGCCAGTAACTATGGCTACACCTTC. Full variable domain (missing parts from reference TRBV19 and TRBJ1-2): DGGITQSPKYLFRKEGQNVTLSCEQNLNHDAMYWYRQDPGQGLRLIYYSQIVNDFQKGDIAEGYSVSREKKESFPLTVTSAQKNPTAFYLCASSRQLDTASNYGYTFGSGTRLTVV.

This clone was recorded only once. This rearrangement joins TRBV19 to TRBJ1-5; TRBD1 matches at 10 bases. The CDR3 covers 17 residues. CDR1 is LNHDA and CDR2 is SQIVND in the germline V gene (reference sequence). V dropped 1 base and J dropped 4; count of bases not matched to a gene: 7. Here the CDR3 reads CASSIGDRGGRNQPQHF. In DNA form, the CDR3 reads TGTGCCAGTAGTATAGGGGACAGGGGCGGGCGGAATCAGCCCCAGCATTTT.

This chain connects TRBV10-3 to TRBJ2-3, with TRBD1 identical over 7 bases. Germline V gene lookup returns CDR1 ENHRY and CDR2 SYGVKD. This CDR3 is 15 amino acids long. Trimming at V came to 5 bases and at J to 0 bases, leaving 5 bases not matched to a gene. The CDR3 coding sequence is TGTGCCATCAGTTCCAGGGGGATCAGCACAGATACGCAGTATTTT. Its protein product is CAISSRGISTDTQYF.